These 9 T cell receptor beta chains share one sample of origin, sequenced in a study of blood T cell repertoires in COVID-19. Clones were read by immunoSEQ multiplex PCR, and TCRdb kept only the in-frame ones, dropping some. Of 65,000 to 80,000 clones in the sample, around nine tenths were seen once. The specimen was peripheral blood. These receptors were obtained from a human donor in a cohort sampled during active COVID-19.

This chain joins TRBV10-1 and TRBJ1-1; no clear D. V was shortened by 4 bases and J by 6 bases, with 12 bases between the two germline ends. The germline V gene has CDR1 WNHNN and CDR2 SYGVQD (reference sequence). The length of the CDR3 is 13 residues. The CDR3 loop reads CASSVRVGAEAFF. The CDR3 nucleotides read TGCGCCAGCAGTGTGAGGGTTGGCGCTGAAGCTTTCTTT.

The V and J genes are TRBV9 and TRBJ1-1; no clear D gene. With 4 bases removed from V and 6 bases from J, the gap between germline ends came to 13 bases. This CDR3 region has 13 residues. The germline V gene has CDR1 SGDLS and CDR2 YYNGEE. For the CDR3, the DNA is TGTGCCAGCAGCCCCAACACATTCGCTGAAGCTTTCTTT. Protein sequence: CASSPNTFAEAFF.

DNA of the CDR3: TGTGCCAGCAGCCACTCCCGGGGCTCCTACGAGCAGTACTTC. Residues: CASSHSRGSYEQYF. V gene TRBV6-2 or TRBV6-3 combines with J gene TRBJ2-7; D is possibly TRBD2 (5 bases). Germline CDR1 is MNHEY and CDR2 is SVGEGT. The CDR3 length is 14 residues. V gave up 6 bases and J gave up 0 bases, with 12 bases separating them.

This clone appeared once. V usage is TRBV18 and J usage is TRBJ1-5; 7 bases align to TRBD1. V trimming: 3 bases; J trimming: 4 bases; junction bases outside the gene matches: 9. The V gene's germline CDR1 is KGHSH and CDR2 LQKENI. This CDR3 contains 16 residues. Written as DNA, the CDR3 is TGTGCCAGCTCACCCCCCATTTCCAGGGGGAATCAGCCCCAGCATTTT. Its protein product is CASSPPISRGNQPQHF. Full variable domain (missing parts from reference TRBV18 and TRBJ1-5): NAGVMQNPRHLVRRRGQEARLRCSPMKGHSHVYWYRQLPEEGLKFMVYLQKENIIDESGMPKERFSAEFPKEGPSILRIQQVVRGDSAAYFCASSPPISRGNQPQHFGDGTRLSIL.

This clone was seen a single time. J is TRBJ2-3 and V is TRBV7-2, with 9 positions matching TRBD2. The CDR3 covers 15 residues. With 7 bases clipped from V and 5 bases from J, the junction kept 10 bases outside the gene matches. CDR1 and CDR2 from the germline V gene are SGHTA and FQGNSA. The CDR3 DNA follows: TGTGCCAGCAAAGCGGGGGGCCGATTGGTAGATACGCAGTATTTT. Protein: CASKAGGRLVDTQYF.

The rearrangement joins TRBV10-3 to TRBJ2-7, with 9 bases aligning to TRBD1. The germline CDR1 and CDR2 sequences are ENHRY and SYGVKD. The J segment lost 3 bases and the V segment lost 10 bases, leaving 7 bases of the junction unmatched. The CDR3 loop spans 13 amino acids. The CDR3 spells CATLRTGVYEQYF. The CDR3 nucleotides read TGTGCCACCTTAAGGACAGGGGTCTACGAGCAGTACTTC.

V gene TRBV21-1 combines with J gene TRBJ2-7; TRBD1 is taken as the D call from the table, unchecked against the DNA. TRBV21-1 is described as a pseudogene. CDR3 length equals 16 residues. The CDR3 bases are TGTGCCAGCAGCAAAGGGGGACAGACGAGCTCCTACGAGCAGTACTTC. Translated, it gives CASSKGGQTSSYEQYF.

The rearrangement uses TRBV14 and TRBJ2-7, with D maybe TRBD1 (6 bases). This CDR3 has 16 amino acids. Looked up from germline, CDR1 is SGHDN and CDR2 is FVKESK. The V end was cut by 1 base, the J end by 6 bases, with 19 bases between. The CDR3 reads CASSQVGGPTTGEQYF. The CDR3 DNA reads TGTGCCAGCAGCCAAGTAGGGGGACCGACGACCGGCGAGCAGTACTTC.

V usage is TRBV19 and J usage is TRBJ2-7; D is unclear. The CDR3 contains 14 residues. V lost 3 bases and J 2 bases, leaving 11 bases between the germline ends. Germline values: CDR1 LNHDA, CDR2 SQIVND (reference sequence). The CDR3 DNA reads as TGTGCCAGTAGTATCGATACTATACCCTACGAGCAGTACTTC. Translated, it gives CASSIDTIPYEQYF.